These 29 T cell receptor beta chains came from one sample sequenced in a study of response to subunit inactivated influenza vaccine. Each CDR3 protein is one row after TCRdb ran MiXCR on the RT-PCR reads. The sample has some 500,000 distinct CDR3 sequences; about 25% are singletons. The starting material was CD4+ T cells sorted from PBMCs, obtained around 5 days after vaccination. These receptors all come from a man aged 50-59 years who received an inactivated influenza vaccine.

In this sample, this clonotype turned up a few times. This chain joins TRBV29-1 and TRBJ2-3, with D unresolved. This CDR3 comprises 13 residues. Germline CDR1 reads SQVTM; CDR2 reads ANQGSEA. The V and J ends lost 6 bases and 0 bases respectively, with 10 bases between them. The CDR3 region is CSVKLPSTDTQYF. In DNA form, the CDR3 reads TGCAGCGTCAAACTTCCAAGCACAGATACGCAGTATTTT.

The rearrangement joins TRBV5-6 to TRBJ2-5; 11 bases are a match to TRBD2. This CDR3 spans 15 amino acids. The germline V gene has CDR1 SGHDT and CDR2 YYEEEE. Trimming at V came to 4 bases and at J to 3 bases, leaving 5 bases not matched to a gene. The CDR3: CASSHAGLAEETQYF. The DNA for the CDR3 is TGTGCCAGCAGCCATGCGGGACTAGCGGAAGAGACCCAGTACTTC.

This clonotype has a handful of counts. V and J are TRBV7-9 and TRBJ2-1, with D perhaps matching TRBD2 (5 bases). Germline CDR1 reads SEHNR; CDR2 reads FQNEAQ (reference sequence). This CDR3 region has 15 residues. V was shortened by 5 bases and J by 1 base, with 12 bases between the two germline ends. For the CDR3, the DNA is TGTGCCAGCAGCCCCCATCGGACTTCCTACAATGAGCAGTTCTTC. Protein: CASSPHRTSYNEQFF.

This rearrangement joins TRBV12-3 or TRBV12-4 to TRBJ2-7, with TRBD2 identical over 9 bases. V lost 6 bases and J lost 3; bases outside the gene matches: 12. This CDR3 is 16 amino acids long. The CDR3 loop is CASSHGGDSGSYEQYF. The CDR3 nucleotides are TGTGCCAGCAGCCACGGAGGTGATAGCGGGAGCTACGAGCAGTACTTC.

The V gene is TRBV12-3 or TRBV12-4, the J gene TRBJ2-7; TRBD2 matches 9 bases. The V and J ends lost 5 bases and 3 bases, in that order; junction bases with no gene match: 8. The CDR3 has 15 amino acids. This CDR3 is CASSPIAGAYYEQYF. CDR3 in DNA: TGTGCCAGCAGTCCAATAGCGGGAGCCTACTACGAGCAGTACTTC.

In this sample, this clonotype turned up a few times. V is TRBV6-1 and J is TRBJ2-7, with TRBD1 identical over 7 bases. Trimming cost V 6 bases and J 2 bases; bases outside gene matches: 19. CDR1 and CDR2 from the germline V gene are MNHNS and SASEGT. CDR3 size: 18 residues. The CDR3 sequence: CASSKPLRQGPLTYEQYF. The DNA of the CDR3 is TGTGCCAGCAGCAAACCCCTTCGACAGGGCCCCTTAACCTACGAGCAGTACTTC.

The gene calls are TRBV6-2 or TRBV6-3 and TRBJ1-1; D gene unclear. The CDR3 has 12 amino acids. Between the trimmed V and J ends, which lost 6 bases and 7 bases, there was a span of 12 bases. Germline-derived CDR1 and CDR2 are MNHEY and SVGEGT. This CDR3 reads CASSRGRYEAFF. CDR3 bases: TGTGCCAGCAGCAGAGGACGGTATGAAGCTTTCTTT.

The chain links TRBV5-1 to TRBJ2-3; weak D call: TRBD1 (8 bases). This CDR3 is built from 15 residues. The ends were cut back, 0 bases at V and 6 bases at J, with 14 bases in the middle. CDR1 and CDR2 (germline): SGHRS, YFSETQ. The DNA of the CDR3 is TGCGCCAGCAGCTTGGAAACAGGGGGGGTTGATACGCAGTATTTT. Translated: CASSLETGGVDTQYF.

CDR3 bases: TGCAGTGCTAGCGGGGGTCGTCCCGGGGAGCTGTTTTTT. It encodes CSASGGRPGELFF. The rearrangement uses TRBV20-1 and TRBJ2-2; D is perhaps TRBD2 (6 bases). CDR1 is DFQATT, CDR2 SNEGSKA, per germline (reference sequence). CDR3 size: 13 residues. V lost 3 bases and J lost 6, with 11 bases in between.

This clonotype has more than one count but fewer than ten. The chain recombines TRBV12-3 or TRBV12-4 with TRBJ2-1, with TRBD2 matching over 7 bases. V gave up 5 bases and J gave up 1 base; unmatched junction bases: 8. The CDR3 runs to 16 residues. CDR3 sequence (DNA): TGTGCCAGCAGTGTATCACTAGCGTGGTCCTACAATGAGCAGTTCTTC. It yields the protein CASSVSLAWSYNEQFF.

The J gene is TRBJ1-6, the V gene TRBV6-5; 7 positions agree with TRBD1. CDR1 and CDR2 (germline): MNHEY, SVGAGI. Germline trimming cut 4 bases from V and 0 bases from J; bases unmatched to any gene: 9. This CDR3 has 18 residues. For the CDR3, the DNA is TGTGCCAGCAGTTCGGACAGGCGAACCAGCTCCTATAATTCACCCCTCCACTTT. Translation gives CASSSDRRTSSYNSPLHF.

This clonotype was found many times. The chain uses TRBV5-1 and TRBJ2-2, with D unresolved. Looked up from germline, CDR1 is SGHRS and CDR2 is YFSETQ. The CDR3 is made up of 15 amino acids. V was trimmed by 0 bases and J by 1 base, leaving 7 bases between them. The chain's CDR3 is CASSLVAGNTGELFF. For the CDR3, the DNA is TGCGCCAGCAGCTTGGTGGCCGGGAACACCGGGGAGCTGTTTTTT.

This clonotype occurred a few times. The chain links TRBV20-1 to TRBJ2-3; D is unresolved. This CDR3 has 14 amino acids. Looked up from germline, CDR1 is DFQATT and CDR2 is SNEGSKA (reference sequence). Trimming took off 0 bases at V and 2 bases at J, with 9 bases between the two ends. CDR3 nucleotide sequence: TGCAGTGCTAGAGACCTCAGAGACACAGATACGCAGTATTTT. Translating it yields CSARDLRDTDTQYF.

This clonotype was seen only a few times. The rearrangement uses TRBV4-2 and TRBJ2-2; no clear D gene. Trimming left V 0 bases short and J 7 bases short, with 6 bases between. Germline CDR1 LGHNA, CDR2 YNFKEQ. CDR3 length equals 13 residues. The CDR3 loop is CASSQDLIGELFF. The CDR3 DNA reads as TGTGCCAGCAGCCAAGATTTGATCGGGGAGCTGTTTTTT.

The gene calls are TRBV5-1 and TRBJ2-7; 11 nucleotides align to TRBD1. CDR1 is SGHRS, CDR2 YFSETQ, per germline. There are 17 residues in the CDR3. With 1 base clipped from V and 4 bases from J, the junction kept 10 bases outside the gene matches. The CDR3 loop is CASSLTFTGQGAYEQYF. The CDR3 coding sequence is TGCGCCAGCAGCTTGACTTTCACCGGACAGGGGGCGTACGAGCAGTACTTC.

This clonotype appeared a few times. The rearrangement links TRBV28 to TRBJ2-7; the match to TRBD1 covers 7 bases. CDR3 length: 14 residues. Germline trimming cut 6 bases from V and 5 bases from J; bases unmatched to any gene: 10. Germline lookup yields CDR1 MDHEN and CDR2 SYDVKM. CDR3 nucleotide sequence: TGTGCCAGCAGGCTTGACAGGGTCGTCAACGAGCAGTACTTC. Protein product: CASRLDRVVNEQYF.

This chain links TRBV15 with TRBJ2-6, with 7 bases matching TRBD2. Germline assignment: CDR1 LNHNV and CDR2 YYDKDF (reference sequence). The CDR3 contains 16 residues. The trim removed 1 base at V and 2 bases at J, leaving 2 bases unmatched. The CDR3 DNA is TGTGCCACCAGCAGAGGGGAGGGAGCTGGGGCCAACGTCCTGACTTTC. Translation gives CATSRGEGAGANVLTF.

This chain links TRBV10-3 with TRBJ2-7; D gene ambiguous. Germline V gene lookup returns CDR1 ENHRY and CDR2 SYGVKD. There are 13 residues in the CDR3. Trimming removed 4 bases at V and 2 bases at J, with 9 bases between. The CDR3 DNA is TGTGCCATCAGTGTAACCCGAACCTACGAGCAGTACTTC. Translated, it gives CAISVTRTYEQYF.

This clonotype was found a few times. The genes are TRBV5-1 and TRBJ2-2; tentatively, D is TRBD1 or TRBD2 (5 bases each). The germline V and J ends were trimmed by 2 bases and 4 bases, with 12 bases remaining between them. Germline V gene lookup returns CDR1 SGHRS and CDR2 YFSETQ. The CDR3 covers 15 residues. The CDR3 protein is CASSLRGPSTGELFF. The CDR3 coding sequence is TGCGCCAGCAGCTTAAGGGGACCGAGCACCGGGGAGCTGTTTTTT.

This sequence joins TRBV28 and TRBJ2-1; TRBD1 matches 9 bases. Germline CDR1 MDHEN, CDR2 SYDVKM. The CDR3 spans 16 residues. V dropped 8 bases and J dropped 4; count of bases not matched to a gene: 12. The CDR3 sequence is CASAYSGTGTYNEQFF. The CDR3, as DNA: TGTGCCAGCGCGTACTCCGGGACAGGGACTTACAATGAGCAGTTCTTC.

The rearrangement joins TRBV11-2 to TRBJ2-1, with 11 nucleotides matching TRBD2. This CDR3 contains 17 residues. Per germline, CDR1 SGHAT and CDR2 FQNNGV. J was trimmed by 5 bases and V by 5 bases; bases with no gene match: 11. CDR3 in amino acids: CASSPVPSGGYHNEQFF. CDR3 bases: TGTGCCAGCAGCCCAGTCCCTAGCGGGGGGTACCACAATGAGCAGTTCTTC.

The table lists this clonotype with many counts. This chain joins TRBV12-3 or TRBV12-4 and TRBJ1-5; D not resolved. The CDR3 has 14 residues. V gave up 5 bases and J gave up 4 bases, with 12 bases separating them. In DNA, the CDR3 is TGTGCCAGCAGTCCACGGCTAGCAAATCAGCCCCAGCATTTT. This encodes CASSPRLANQPQHF.

This clonotype was detected only a few times. The V and J genes are TRBV20-1 and TRBJ2-7, with 8 nucleotides matching TRBD1. Per germline, CDR1 DFQATT and CDR2 SNEGSKA (reference sequence). This CDR3 is 13 amino acids long. Trimming at V came to 6 bases and at J to 2 bases, leaving 6 bases not matched to a gene. As DNA, the CDR3 is TGCAGTGCGAGGGACAGGTCAGCCTACGAGCAGTACTTC. Its protein is CSARDRSAYEQYF.

The rearrangement links TRBV7-2 to TRBJ2-5; no clear D. Germline V gives CDR1 SGHTA, CDR2 FQGNSA. V gave up 5 bases and J gave up 5 bases, with 12 bases separating them. The CDR3 spans 13 residues. CDR3 DNA: TGTGCCAGCAGCCCCAGCCTGAGGGAGACCCAGTACTTC. Protein sequence: CASSPSLRETQYF.

This chain joins TRBV20-1 and TRBJ2-1, with a weak D call TRBD2 (5 bases). Germline loops: CDR1 DFQATT, CDR2 SNEGSKA (reference sequence). The CDR3 loop spans 13 amino acids. V gave up 3 bases and J gave up 9 bases, with 15 bases separating them. CDR3 coding DNA: TGCAGTGCTAGGCAGCCCCGGGGATTTGAGCAGTTCTTC. Its translation is CSARQPRGFEQFF.

This clonotype was seen more than once but under ten times. The genes are TRBV12-3 or TRBV12-4 and TRBJ2-4; 7 bases map to TRBD1. The CDR3 is made up of 13 amino acids. Trimming took 6 bases from V and 7 from J; bases not matched to a gene: 6. This CDR3 is CASSPDRENIQYF. CDR3 coding DNA: TGTGCCAGCAGCCCTGACAGGGAGAACATTCAGTACTTC.

The J gene is TRBJ1-1, the V gene TRBV7-9; D is unresolved. This CDR3 has 13 amino acids. Germline CDR1 SEHNR, CDR2 FQNEAQ (reference sequence). V lost 5 bases and J lost 4, with 11 bases in between. The CDR3 loop is CASSHRGGTEAFF. The CDR3 DNA follows: TGTGCCAGCAGCCACCGGGGAGGCACTGAAGCTTTCTTT. The full variable domain, with the rest looked up from reference TRBV7-9 and TRBJ1-1, is DTGVSQNPRHKITKRGQNVTFRCDPISEHNRLYWYRQTLGQGPEFLTYFQNEAQLEKSRLLSDRFSAERPKGSFSTLEIQRTEQGDSAMYLCASSHRGGTEAFFGQGTRLTVV.

The chain joins TRBV24-1 to TRBJ2-1; 16 bases map to TRBD2. V lost 5 bases, J lost 7 bases, and 7 bases stayed unmatched. The CDR3 is 17 amino acids. The germline V gene encodes CDR1 KGHDR and CDR2 SFDVKD. The CDR3 region is CATSGGLAGGPRNEQFF. The CDR3 DNA reads TGTGCCACCAGTGGGGGACTAGCGGGAGGGCCTAGGAATGAGCAGTTCTTC.

This clonotype was observed a few times. The chain uses TRBV6-2 or TRBV6-3 and TRBJ2-7; the match to TRBD2 covers 12 bases. The CDR3 is 15 residues long. Germline assignment: CDR1 MNHEY and CDR2 SVGEGT. V dropped 5 bases and J dropped 5; count of bases not matched to a gene: 7. In DNA form, the CDR3 reads TGTGCCAGCAGTCGGAGGACTAGCGGGACCAACGAGCAGTACTTC. Translation: CASSRRTSGTNEQYF.